A single sample is the source of the 26 T cell receptor beta chains below, sequenced in a study of blood T cell repertoires in COVID-19. Clones were sequenced by immunoSEQ multiplex PCR, and TCRdb holds only the in-frame ones, with some missing. The repertoire holds around 50,000 clones, with roughly 82% as singletons. Sequenced material: peripheral blood. All receptors derive from a man aged 35-49 years with acute or convalescent COVID-19.

J is TRBJ1-1 and V is TRBV5-1, with D unclear. The CDR3 is 14 residues long. V was clipped by 0 bases and J by 3 bases, with 9 bases between them. Germline CDR1 is SGHRS and CDR2 is YFSETQ. The CDR3: CASSLGHGDTEAFF. CDR3 DNA: TGCGCCAGCAGCTTGGGCCACGGGGACACTGAAGCTTTCTTT.

The J gene is TRBJ2-3, the V gene TRBV28, with TRBD2 matching over 10 bases. The CDR3 runs 14 residues. V shed 6 bases and J 5 bases; nucleotides not matched to a gene: 5. Germline values: CDR1 MDHEN, CDR2 SYDVKM. CDR3 region: CASRFSGGKDTQYF. CDR3 nucleotide sequence: TGTGCCAGCAGATTTAGCGGGGGGAAAGATACGCAGTATTTT. Variable domain in full (rest from reference TRBV28 and TRBJ2-3): DVKVTQSSRYLVKRTGEKVFLECVQDMDHENMFWYRQDPGLGLRLIYFSYDVKMKEKGDIPEGYSVSREKKERFSLILESASTNQTSMYLCASRFSGGKDTQYFGPGTRLTVL.

The gene calls are TRBV6-1 and TRBJ1-1; tentative D call: TRBD1 (6 bases). Trimming took off 2 bases at V and 10 bases at J, with 17 bases between the two ends. The germline gives CDR1 MNHNS, CDR2 SASEGT. The CDR3 covers 14 residues. The CDR3 protein is CASSELGAGMRAFF. CDR3 nucleotide sequence: TGTGCCAGCAGTGAATTGGGGGCAGGGATGAGAGCTTTCTTT.

V gene TRBV5-1 combines with J gene TRBJ2-2, with no clear D. The germline V gene encodes CDR1 SGHRS and CDR2 YFSETQ. Trimming removed 3 bases from V and 2 bases from J, with 8 bases in between. This CDR3 comprises 14 residues. The CDR3 protein is CASSSQSNTGELFF. The CDR3 DNA follows: TGCGCCAGCAGCTCACAGAGTAACACCGGGGAGCTGTTTTTT.

V usage is TRBV7-9 and J usage is TRBJ2-7, with D possibly being TRBD2 (6 bases). The CDR3 is 15 residues long. Trimming stripped 0 bases from V and 2 bases from J, with 11 bases between. From germline, CDR1 is SEHNR and CDR2 FQNEAQ (reference sequence). As DNA, the CDR3 is TGTGCCAGCAGCTTAGCGAGCGGGTCGCCCTACGAGCAGTACTTC. Translated, it gives CASSLASGSPYEQYF.

This clone came up once. CDR3 in amino acids: CASSFNQGIKTQYF. The DNA for the CDR3 is TGTGCCAGCAGTTTTAATCAGGGAATCAAGACCCAGTACTTC. V usage is TRBV28 and J usage is TRBJ2-5; a weak D match, TRBD1 (5 bases). Looked up from germline, CDR1 is MDHEN and CDR2 is SYDVKM. V was shortened by 3 bases and J by 6 bases, with 14 bases between the two germline ends. This CDR3 is built from 14 residues.

The chain links TRBV14 to TRBJ2-1; 10 bases map to TRBD2. Per germline, CDR1 SGHDN and CDR2 FVKESK. This CDR3 has 15 residues. V lost 4 bases and J lost 9; bases outside the gene matches: 9. The chain's CDR3 is CASSRVSGGRGEQFF. CDR3 nucleotide sequence: TGTGCCAGCAGCCGGGTTAGCGGGGGGCGGGGTGAGCAGTTCTTC.

This chain connects TRBV2 to TRBJ2-2, with 10 bases identical to TRBD1. Looked up from germline, CDR1 is SNHLY and CDR2 is FYNNEI. The CDR3 runs 19 residues. V trimming: 6 bases; J trimming: 4 bases; junction bases outside the gene matches: 17. CDR3 nucleotides: TGTGCCAGCAGCTATACTCCGGGACAGGGGAGATGGGGCACCGGGGAGCTGTTTTTT. It encodes CASSYTPGQGRWGTGELFF.

The V call is TRBV27, the J call TRBJ2-3, with 8 bases that match TRBD2. V was clipped by 5 bases and J by 7 bases; unmatched bases: 11. The CDR3 runs 15 residues. Germline assignment: CDR1 MNHEY and CDR2 SMNVEV (reference sequence). CDR3 sequence reads: CASSTQAGGGNTQYF. DNA of the CDR3: TGTGCCAGCAGTACACAGGCGGGGGGAGGGAATACGCAGTATTTT.

This chain uses TRBV6-1 with TRBJ2-3; a weak D match, TRBD1 (6 bases). Germline CDR1 MNHNS, CDR2 SASEGT. V lost 2 bases and J 2 bases, leaving 8 bases between the germline ends. CDR3 length: 14 residues. CDR3 loop: CASSEPGHTDTQYF. DNA for the CDR3: TGTGCCAGCAGTGAACCGGGACACACAGATACGCAGTATTTT.

This rearrangement joins TRBV24-1 to TRBJ1-4; D is perhaps TRBD1 (6 bases). Trimming removed 9 bases at V and 6 bases at J, with 16 bases between. CDR3 length equals 14 residues. Germline CDR1 and CDR2: KGHDR and SFDVKD. The CDR3, as DNA: TGTGCCACCGGGAACAGGGAAGAGGATGAAAAACTGTTTTTT. Translating gives CATGNREEDEKLFF.

The CDR3 DNA follows: TGCGCCAGCAGTCGGGCCGGGGAGGGGAGCACAGATACGCAGTATTTT. This translates into CASSRAGEGSTDTQYF. This rearrangement joins TRBV5-1 to TRBJ2-3, with TRBD2 identical over 7 bases. J was trimmed by 0 bases and V by 5 bases; bases with no gene match: 9. From germline, CDR1 is SGHRS and CDR2 YFSETQ. The CDR3 runs 16 residues.

This rearrangement joins TRBV7-2 to TRBJ1-3; unclear D gene. Germline loops: CDR1 SGHTA, CDR2 FQGNSA. V gave up 3 bases and J gave up 2 bases, with 8 bases separating them. This CDR3 has 14 amino acids. CDR3 loop: CASSLRHAGNTIYF. The CDR3 DNA follows: TGTGCCAGCAGCTTGAGACATGCTGGAAACACCATATATTTT. Filled out from reference TRBV7-2 and TRBJ1-3, the complete variable domain reads GAGVSQSPSNKVTEKGKDVELRCDPISGHTALYWYRQSLGQGLEFLIYFQGNSAPDKSGLPSDRFSAERTGGSVSTLTIQRTQQEDSAVYLCASSLRHAGNTIYFGEGSWLTVV.

V is TRBV6-5 and J is TRBJ1-6, with D unclear. CDR1 MNHEY and CDR2 SVGAGI come from the germline V gene. The CDR3 has 12 amino acids. Trimming removed 0 bases at V and 9 bases at J, with 3 bases between. CDR3 DNA: TGTGCCAGCAGTTACTCCGGTTCACCCCTCCACTTT. Protein: CASSYSGSPLHF.

The chain combines TRBV7-2 with TRBJ2-5; the match to TRBD2 covers 7 bases. Germline V lookup: CDR1 SGHTA, CDR2 FQGNSA. The trim removed 2 bases at V and 1 base at J, leaving 4 bases unmatched. The CDR3 has 15 residues. The CDR3 region is CASSLFSGGQETQYF. CDR3 DNA sequence: TGTGCCAGCAGCTTATTTTCGGGGGGCCAAGAGACCCAGTACTTC.

V and J are TRBV19 and TRBJ1-2, with TRBD1 matching over 7 bases. From germline, CDR1 is LNHDA and CDR2 SQIVND (reference sequence). V dropped 10 bases and J dropped 5; count of bases not matched to a gene: 16. The CDR3 is 15 residues long. The CDR3: CATREGGGVRYGYTF. The CDR3 DNA reads TGTGCCACCCGGGAGGGAGGGGGCGTTCGGTATGGCTACACCTTC.

The rearrangement links TRBV10-2 to TRBJ2-7; D may be TRBD1 (5 bases). V dropped 7 bases and J dropped 6 bases, with 16 bases sitting between them. Germline V gene sequence: CDR1 WSHSY, CDR2 SAAADI. CDR3 length: 13 residues. The CDR3 sequence: CASKSTGGREQYF. CDR3 nucleotides: TGCGCCAGCAAGTCAACAGGCGGTCGCGAGCAGTACTTC.

J is TRBJ1-1 and V is TRBV29-1; a possible D gene is TRBD1 (6 bases). The CDR3 is 13 amino acids. Trimming removed 8 bases from V and 1 base from J, with 14 bases in between. Germline assignment: CDR1 SQVTM and CDR2 ANQGSEA. For the CDR3, the DNA is TGCAGCTTCAACAGGGACCAGAACACTGAAGCTTTCTTT. It codes for CSFNRDQNTEAFF.

J is TRBJ2-3 and V is TRBV20-1; tentatively, D is TRBD1 (5 bases). With 3 bases removed from V and 3 bases from J, the gap between germline ends came to 16 bases. In germline, CDR1 is DFQATT, CDR2 SNEGSKA (reference sequence). The CDR3 consists of 15 residues. In DNA, the CDR3 is TGCAGTGCTAGTATGTCAGGGTTCGGTACAGATACGCAGTATTTT. Its protein is CSASMSGFGTDTQYF.

J is TRBJ2-3 and V is TRBV12-5, with D perhaps matching TRBD1 (6 bases). The ends were cut back, 2 bases at V and 3 bases at J, with 18 bases in the middle. Germline lookup yields CDR1 LGHNT and CDR2 FRNRAP. This CDR3 has 17 residues. CDR3 region: CASGLRQGNFRTDTQYF. Here the CDR3 DNA reads TGTGCTAGTGGTTTGCGCCAGGGGAATTTTCGGACAGATACGCAGTATTTT.

This clone has only a few counts. The rearrangement joins TRBV3-1 (or the pseudogene TRBV3-2) to TRBJ2-7; D is undetermined. V shed 0 bases and J shed 1 base, with 19 bases lying between them. The germline V gene has CDR1 LGHDT and CDR2 YNNKEL (reference sequence). This CDR3 spans 18 amino acids. DNA for the CDR3: TGTGCCAGCAGCCAAGACCCCACCCGCCAGCGTGGGTCCTACGAGCAGTACTTC. This gives the protein CASSQDPTRQRGSYEQYF.

This chain connects TRBV7-6 to TRBJ2-7, with a tentative D call TRBD1 (6 bases). The CDR3 loop spans 16 amino acids. The V gene's germline CDR1 is SGHVS and CDR2 FNYEAQ. Trimming took off 0 bases at V and 3 bases at J, with 15 bases between the two ends. CDR3 DNA sequence: TGTGCCAGCAGCTTAGCCGGGTCAGGGGTAATCTACGAGCAGTACTTC. It specifies CASSLAGSGVIYEQYF.

CDR3 in amino acids: CASSLVETGFEQYF. DNA of the CDR3: TGTGCCAGCAGCTTAGTGGAGACAGGGTTCGAGCAGTACTTC. V and J are TRBV7-9 and TRBJ2-7; 7 nucleotides match TRBD1. The CDR3 totals 14 residues. Germline V CDR1 and CDR2: SEHNR, FQNEAQ (reference sequence). V shed 1 base and J 6 bases; nucleotides not matched to a gene: 6.

The rearrangement uses TRBV2 and TRBJ1-1; 7 bases are shared with TRBD1. The CDR3 length is 16 residues. Germline V CDR1 and CDR2: SNHLY, FYNNEI. The junction had 8 bases not matched to a gene; V was cut back by 4 bases and J by 0 bases. The CDR3 region has the DNA TGTGCCAGCAGTGTCTACCCGGGACAGATGAACACTGAAGCTTTCTTT. Encoded protein: CASSVYPGQMNTEAFF. The whole variable domain, remainder taken from reference TRBV2 and TRBJ1-1, is EPEVTQTPSHQVTQMGQEVILRCVPISNHLYFYWYRQILGQKVEFLVSFYNNEISEKSEIFDDQFSVERPDGSNFTLKIRSTKLEDSAMYFCASSVYPGQMNTEAFFGQGTRLTVV.

V and J are TRBV30 and TRBJ2-1; TRBD2 is a possible D gene (5 bases). Trimming cost V 3 bases and J 5 bases, with 14 bases left between them. CDR3 length: 14 residues. Germline V gene sequence: CDR1 GTSNPN, CDR2 SVGIG (reference sequence). As DNA, the CDR3 is TGTGCCTGGAGGGCGAGCCCCGGGGACAATGAGCAGTTCTTC. It yields the protein CAWRASPGDNEQFF.

The chain uses TRBV18 and TRBJ2-1; 10 bases are shared with TRBD2. Germline V gives CDR1 KGHSH, CDR2 LQKENI. Trimming took 2 bases from V and 4 from J; bases not matched to a gene: 11. This CDR3 has 18 residues. In nucleotides, the CDR3 is TGTGCCAGCTCACCATCCCGAGGTAGCGGGGGGATATACAATGAGCAGTTCTTC. It specifies CASSPSRGSGGIYNEQFF.